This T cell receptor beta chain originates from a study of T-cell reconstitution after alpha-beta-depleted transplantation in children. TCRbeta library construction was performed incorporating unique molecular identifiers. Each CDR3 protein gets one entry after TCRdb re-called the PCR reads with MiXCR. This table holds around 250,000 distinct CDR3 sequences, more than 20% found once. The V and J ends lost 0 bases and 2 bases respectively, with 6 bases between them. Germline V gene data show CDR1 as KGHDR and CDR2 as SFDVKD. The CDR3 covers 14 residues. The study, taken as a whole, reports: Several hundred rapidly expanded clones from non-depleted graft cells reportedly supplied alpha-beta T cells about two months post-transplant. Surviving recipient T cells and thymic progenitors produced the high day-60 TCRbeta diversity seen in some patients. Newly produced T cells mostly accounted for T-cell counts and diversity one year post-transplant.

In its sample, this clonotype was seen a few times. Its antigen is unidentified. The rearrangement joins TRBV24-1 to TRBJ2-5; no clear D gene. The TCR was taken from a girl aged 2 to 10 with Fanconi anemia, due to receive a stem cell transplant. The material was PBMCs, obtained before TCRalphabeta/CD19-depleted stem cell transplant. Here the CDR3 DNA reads TGTGCCACCAGTGATTTGGAACATCAAGAGACCCAGTACTTC. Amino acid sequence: CATSDLEHQETQYF.